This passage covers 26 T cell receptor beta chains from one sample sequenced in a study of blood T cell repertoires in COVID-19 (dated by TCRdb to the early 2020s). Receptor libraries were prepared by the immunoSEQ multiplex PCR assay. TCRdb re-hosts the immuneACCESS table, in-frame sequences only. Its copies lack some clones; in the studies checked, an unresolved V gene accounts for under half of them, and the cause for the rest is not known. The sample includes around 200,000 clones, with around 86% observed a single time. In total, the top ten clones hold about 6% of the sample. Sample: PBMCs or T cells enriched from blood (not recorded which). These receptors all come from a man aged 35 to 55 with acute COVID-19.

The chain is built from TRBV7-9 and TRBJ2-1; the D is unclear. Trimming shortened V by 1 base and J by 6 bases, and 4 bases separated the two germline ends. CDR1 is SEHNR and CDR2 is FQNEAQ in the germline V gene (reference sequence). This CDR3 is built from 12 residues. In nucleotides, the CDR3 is TGTGCCAGCAGCTTAGTACTCAATGAGCAGTTCTTC. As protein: CASSLVLNEQFF.

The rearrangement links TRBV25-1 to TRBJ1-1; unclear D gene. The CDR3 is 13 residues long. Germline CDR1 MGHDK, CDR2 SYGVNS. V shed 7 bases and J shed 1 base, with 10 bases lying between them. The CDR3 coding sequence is TGTGCCAGCATTGCCGGGAGGAACACTGAAGCTTTCTTT. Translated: CASIAGRNTEAFF.

The CDR3 spells CASAPRGRDYGYTF. CDR3 DNA: TGTGCCAGCGCTCCTAGGGGGCGCGACTATGGCTACACCTTC. The chain couples TRBV2 to TRBJ1-2, with TRBD1 matching 7 bases. Germline V CDR1 and CDR2: SNHLY, FYNNEI. The CDR3 sequence is 14 residues long. V dropped 8 bases and J dropped 3; count of bases not matched to a gene: 9.

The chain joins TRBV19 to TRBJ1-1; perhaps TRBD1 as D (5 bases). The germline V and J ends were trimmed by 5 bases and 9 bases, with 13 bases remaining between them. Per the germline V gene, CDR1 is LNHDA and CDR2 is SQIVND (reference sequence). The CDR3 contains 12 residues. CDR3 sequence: CASSGGIWQAFF. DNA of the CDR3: TGTGCCAGTAGTGGGGGGATATGGCAAGCTTTCTTT.

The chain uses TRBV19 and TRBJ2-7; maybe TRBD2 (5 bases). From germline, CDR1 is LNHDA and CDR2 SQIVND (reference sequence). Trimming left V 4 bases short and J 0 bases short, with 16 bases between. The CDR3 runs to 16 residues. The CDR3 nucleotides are TGTGCCAGTAGTACCCAAGGACTGGGAAGCTCCTACGAGCAGTACTTC. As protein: CASSTQGLGSSYEQYF.

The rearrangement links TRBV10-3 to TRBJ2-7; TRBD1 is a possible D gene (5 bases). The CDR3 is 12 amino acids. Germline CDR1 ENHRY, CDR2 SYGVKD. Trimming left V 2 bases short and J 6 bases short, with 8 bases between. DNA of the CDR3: TGTGCCATCAGTGAGGCAGGGCGCGAGCAGTACTTC. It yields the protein CAISEAGREQYF.

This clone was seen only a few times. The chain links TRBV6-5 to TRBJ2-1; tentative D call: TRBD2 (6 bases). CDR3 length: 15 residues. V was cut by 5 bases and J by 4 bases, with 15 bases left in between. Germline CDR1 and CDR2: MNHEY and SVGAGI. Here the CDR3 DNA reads TGTGCCAGCAGTCCGACTAGAGAGTCTTACAATGAGCAGTTCTTC. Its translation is CASSPTRESYNEQFF.

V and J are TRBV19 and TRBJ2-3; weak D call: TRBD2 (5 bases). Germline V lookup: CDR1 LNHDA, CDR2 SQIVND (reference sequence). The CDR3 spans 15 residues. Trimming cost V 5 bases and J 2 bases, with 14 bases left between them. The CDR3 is CASSPRTQFTDTQYF. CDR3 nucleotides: TGTGCCAGTAGTCCCAGGACTCAATTCACAGATACGCAGTATTTT.

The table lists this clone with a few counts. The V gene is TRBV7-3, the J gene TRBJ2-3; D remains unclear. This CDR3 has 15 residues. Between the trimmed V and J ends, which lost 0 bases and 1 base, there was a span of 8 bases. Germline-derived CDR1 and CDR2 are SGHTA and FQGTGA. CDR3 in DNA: TGTGCCAGCAGCTTAACGGGCTTTCGCACAGATACGCAGTATTTT. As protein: CASSLTGFRTDTQYF. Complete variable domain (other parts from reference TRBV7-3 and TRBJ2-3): GAGVSQTPSNKVTEKGKYVELRCDPISGHTALYWYRQSLGQGPEFLIYFQGTGAADDSGLPNDRFFAVRPEGSVSTLKIQRTERGDSAVYLCASSLTGFRTDTQYFGPGTRLTVL.

For the CDR3, the DNA is TGTGCCAGCAGCCCGTCCGGGACAGGGGCCTACGAGCAGTACTTC. It codes for CASSPSGTGAYEQYF. This chain uses TRBV9 with TRBJ2-7; TRBD1 matches 10 bases. The V gene end was trimmed by 4 bases and the J gene end by 2 bases; junction bases not matched to a gene: 6. The CDR3 covers 15 residues. The germline V gene encodes CDR1 SGDLS and CDR2 YYNGEE. The full variable domain, in which reference TRBV9 and TRBJ2-7 provide the parts outside the CDR3, is DSGVTQTPKHLITATGQRVTLRCSPRSGDLSVYWYQQSLDQGLQFLIQYYNGEERAKGNILERFSAQQFPDLHSELNLSSLELGDSALYFCASSPSGTGAYEQYFGPGTRLTVT.

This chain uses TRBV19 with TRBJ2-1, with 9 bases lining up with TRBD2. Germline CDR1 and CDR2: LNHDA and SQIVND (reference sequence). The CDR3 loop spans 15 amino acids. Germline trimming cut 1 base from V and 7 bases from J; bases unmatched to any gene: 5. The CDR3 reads CASSIAAGGWNEQFF. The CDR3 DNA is TGTGCCAGTAGTATAGCAGCGGGAGGTTGGAATGAGCAGTTCTTC.

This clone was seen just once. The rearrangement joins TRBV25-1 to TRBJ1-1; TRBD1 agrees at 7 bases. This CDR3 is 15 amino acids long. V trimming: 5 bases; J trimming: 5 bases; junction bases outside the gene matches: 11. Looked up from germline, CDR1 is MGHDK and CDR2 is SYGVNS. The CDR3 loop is CASSYGGTARTEAFF. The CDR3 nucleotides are TGTGCCAGCAGTTATGGGGGGACAGCTAGAACTGAAGCTTTCTTT. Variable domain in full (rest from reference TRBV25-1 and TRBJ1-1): EADIYQTPRYLVIGTGKKITLECSQTMGHDKMYWYQQDPGMELHLIHYSYGVNSTEKGDLSSESTVSRIRTEHFPLTLESARPSHTSQYLCASSYGGTARTEAFFGQGTRLTVV.

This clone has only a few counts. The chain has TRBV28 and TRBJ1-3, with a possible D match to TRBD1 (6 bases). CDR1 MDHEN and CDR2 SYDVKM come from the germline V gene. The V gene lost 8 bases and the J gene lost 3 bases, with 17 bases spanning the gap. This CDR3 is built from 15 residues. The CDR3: CASVRGGLIGNTIYF. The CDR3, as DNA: TGTGCCAGCGTCCGGGGGGGCCTCATTGGAAACACCATATATTTT.

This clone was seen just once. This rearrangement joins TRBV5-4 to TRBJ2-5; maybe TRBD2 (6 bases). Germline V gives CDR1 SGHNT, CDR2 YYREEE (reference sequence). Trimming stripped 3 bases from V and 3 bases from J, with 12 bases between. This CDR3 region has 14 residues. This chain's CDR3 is CASSSGGEEETQYF. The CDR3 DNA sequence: TGTGCCAGCAGCTCCGGGGGAGAGGAAGAGACCCAGTACTTC.

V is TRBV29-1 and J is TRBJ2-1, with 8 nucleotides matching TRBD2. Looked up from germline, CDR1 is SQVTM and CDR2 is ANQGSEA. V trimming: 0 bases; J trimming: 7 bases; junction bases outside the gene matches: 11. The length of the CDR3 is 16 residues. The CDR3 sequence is CSVEDNSGGPENEQFF. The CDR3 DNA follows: TGCAGCGTTGAAGATAACTCGGGAGGGCCGGAGAATGAGCAGTTCTTC.

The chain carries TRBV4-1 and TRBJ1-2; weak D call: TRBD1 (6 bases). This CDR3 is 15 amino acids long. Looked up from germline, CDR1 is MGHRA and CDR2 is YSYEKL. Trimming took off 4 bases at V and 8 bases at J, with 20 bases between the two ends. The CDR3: CASSPLKTGNEGYTF. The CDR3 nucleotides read TGCGCCAGCAGCCCGCTAAAAACAGGGAATGAAGGCTACACCTTC.

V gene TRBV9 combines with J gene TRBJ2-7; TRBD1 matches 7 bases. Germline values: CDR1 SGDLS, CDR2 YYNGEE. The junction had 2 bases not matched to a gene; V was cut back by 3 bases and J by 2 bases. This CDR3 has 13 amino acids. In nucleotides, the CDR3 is TGTGCCAGCAGCGAACAGGGGACCTACGAGCAGTACTTC. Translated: CASSEQGTYEQYF.

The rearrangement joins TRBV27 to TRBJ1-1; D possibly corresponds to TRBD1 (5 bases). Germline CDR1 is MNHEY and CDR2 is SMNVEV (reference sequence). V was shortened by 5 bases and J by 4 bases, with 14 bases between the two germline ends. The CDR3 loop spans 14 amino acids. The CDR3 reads CASSITRRGTEAFF. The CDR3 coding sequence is TGTGCCAGCAGTATAACGCGAAGGGGCACTGAAGCTTTCTTT.

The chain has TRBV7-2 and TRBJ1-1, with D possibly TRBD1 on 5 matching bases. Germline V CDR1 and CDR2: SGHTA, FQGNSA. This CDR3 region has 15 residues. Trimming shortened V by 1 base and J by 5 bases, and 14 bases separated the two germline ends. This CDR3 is CASSLVQGIGTEAFF. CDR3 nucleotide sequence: TGTGCCAGCAGCTTAGTCCAGGGTATAGGAACTGAAGCTTTCTTT.

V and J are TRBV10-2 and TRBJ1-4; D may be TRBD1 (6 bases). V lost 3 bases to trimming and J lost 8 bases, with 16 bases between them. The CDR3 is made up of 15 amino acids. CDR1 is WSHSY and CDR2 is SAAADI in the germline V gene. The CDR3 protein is CASSDQVGQGEKLFF. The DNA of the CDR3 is TGCGCCAGCAGTGACCAGGTTGGGCAGGGGGAAAAACTGTTTTTT.

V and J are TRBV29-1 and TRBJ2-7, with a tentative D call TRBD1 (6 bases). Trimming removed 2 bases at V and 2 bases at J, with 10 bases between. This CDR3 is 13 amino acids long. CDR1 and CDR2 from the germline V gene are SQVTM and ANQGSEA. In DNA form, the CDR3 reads TGCAGCGTTGAACAGGGGAGACCCTACGAGCAGTACTTC. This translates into CSVEQGRPYEQYF.

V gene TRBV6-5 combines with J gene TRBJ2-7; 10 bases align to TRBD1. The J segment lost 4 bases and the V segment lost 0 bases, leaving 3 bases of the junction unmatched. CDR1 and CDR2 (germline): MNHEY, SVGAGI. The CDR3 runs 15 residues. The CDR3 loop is CASSYSGTGEYEQYF. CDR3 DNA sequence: TGTGCCAGCAGTTACTCAGGGACAGGGGAATACGAGCAGTACTTC.

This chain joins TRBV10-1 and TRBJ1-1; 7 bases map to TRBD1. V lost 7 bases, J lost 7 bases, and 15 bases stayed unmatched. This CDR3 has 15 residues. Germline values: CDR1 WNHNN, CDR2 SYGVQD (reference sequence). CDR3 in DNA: TGCGCCAGCACCAAGTTTGGACAGGTGGTATTTGAAGCTTTCTTT. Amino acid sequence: CASTKFGQVVFEAFF.

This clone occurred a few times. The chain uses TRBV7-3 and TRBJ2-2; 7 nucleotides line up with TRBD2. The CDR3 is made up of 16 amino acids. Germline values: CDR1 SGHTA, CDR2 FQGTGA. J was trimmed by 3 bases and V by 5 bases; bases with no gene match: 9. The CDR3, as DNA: TGTGCCAGCAGCCCCCCTAGTAGCGGGTACACCGGGGAGCTGTTTTTT. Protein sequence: CASSPPSSGYTGELFF.

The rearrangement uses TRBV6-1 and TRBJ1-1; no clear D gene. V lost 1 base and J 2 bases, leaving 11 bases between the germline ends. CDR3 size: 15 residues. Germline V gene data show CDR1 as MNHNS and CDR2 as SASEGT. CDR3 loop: CASSEGKSLNTEAFF. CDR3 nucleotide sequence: TGTGCCAGCAGTGAAGGTAAATCACTCAACACTGAAGCTTTCTTT.

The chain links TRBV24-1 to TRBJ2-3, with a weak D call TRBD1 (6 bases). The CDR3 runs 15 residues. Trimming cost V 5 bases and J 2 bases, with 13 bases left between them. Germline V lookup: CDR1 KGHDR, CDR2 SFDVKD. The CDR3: CATSGNRAYTDTQYF. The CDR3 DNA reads TGTGCCACCAGTGGGAACAGGGCTTACACAGATACGCAGTATTTT.